The 9 T cell receptor beta chains reported below all come from one sample, sequenced in a study of T cell repertoires in cytomegalovirus infection. These TCRs' antigens remain unknown. MiXCR, run by TCRdb on the reads, gives a single entry per CDR3 protein. The sample records hundreds of thousands of distinct CDR3 sequences, over 25% being singletons. Sequencing used cultured CD8+ T cells from PBMCs, obtained from culture after CMV antigen stimulation. The receptors come from a human donor in good health (CMV status not recorded). Some clones in this sample may be carry-over from other donors' samples.

V is TRBV20-1 and J is TRBJ2-5, with 8 bases fitting TRBD1. Germline CDR1 is DFQATT and CDR2 is SNEGSKA (reference sequence). V lost 3 bases, J lost 5 bases, and 11 bases stayed unmatched. CDR3 length equals 15 residues. The CDR3 reads CSASPARGPSETQYF. The CDR3 nucleotides are TGCAGTGCTAGCCCAGCCAGGGGGCCTTCGGAGACCCAGTACTTC.

This chain uses TRBV6-5 with TRBJ2-5, with 9 bases lining up with TRBD2. J was trimmed by 2 bases and V by 6 bases; bases with no gene match: 10. The CDR3 is 16 amino acids. Germline loops: CDR1 MNHEY, CDR2 SVGAGI. The CDR3 here is CASRHLAGPFQETQYF. The DNA of the CDR3 is TGTGCCAGCAGACACCTAGCGGGGCCGTTTCAAGAGACCCAGTACTTC.

This chain joins TRBV12-3 or TRBV12-4 and TRBJ2-1, with 7 bases matching TRBD2. The junction had 8 bases not matched to a gene; V was cut back by 6 bases and J by 6 bases. The CDR3 sequence is 14 residues long. CDR3 region: CASSLIAGANEQFF. The CDR3 DNA follows: TGTGCCAGCAGCCTAATAGCGGGTGCCAATGAGCAGTTCTTC.

Concerning this clonotype: The conserved phenylalanine or tryptophan normally closing the CDR3 is absent here, so this likely arose from a read error. The rearrangement uses TRBV6-2 or TRBV6-3 and TRBJ2-7; tentative D call: TRBD1 (6 bases). The germline CDR1 and CDR2 sequences are MNHEY and SVGEGT. V was cut by 10 bases and J by 2 bases, with 15 bases left in between. This CDR3 spans 13 amino acids. CDR3 amino acids: CANSTDRTYEQYI. The CDR3, as DNA: TGTGCCAACTCGACGGACAGAACCTACGAGCAGTACATC.

This clonotype was detected only a few times. J is TRBJ1-1 and V is TRBV6-1; possible D gene TRBD1, 5 bases. Germline V gene sequence: CDR1 MNHNS, CDR2 SASEGT. CDR3 length: 15 amino acids. The germline V and J ends were trimmed by 6 bases and 1 base, with 15 bases remaining between them. CDR3 sequence reads: CASSRTGATNTEAFF. The CDR3 DNA sequence: TGTGCCAGCAGCCGCACAGGAGCGACGAACACTGAAGCTTTCTTT.

This clonotype was observed at least ten times. V usage is TRBV7-2 and J usage is TRBJ2-1; D is ambiguous. The germline CDR1 and CDR2 sequences are SGHTA and FQGNSA. V lost 4 bases and J 12 bases, leaving 19 bases between the germline ends. This CDR3 has 14 amino acids. The CDR3 DNA reads TGTGCCAGCAGCTACTTACATGGTAGAAACGGGCAGTTCTTC. Residues: CASSYLHGRNGQFF. Filled out from reference TRBV7-2 and TRBJ2-1, the complete variable domain reads GAGVSQSPSNKVTEKGKDVELRCDPISGHTALYWYRQSLGQGLEFLIYFQGNSAPDKSGLPSDRFSAERTGGSVSTLTIQRTQQEDSAVYLCASSYLHGRNGQFFGPGTRLTVL.

This clonotype was observed a few times. This rearrangement joins TRBV5-6 to TRBJ2-1, with D unclear. The V and J ends lost 4 bases and 7 bases respectively, with 12 bases between them. This CDR3 region has 13 residues. Per germline, CDR1 SGHDT and CDR2 YYEEEE. CDR3 nucleotide sequence: TGTGCCAGCAGCGCAGCCCCTTCGAATGAGCAGTTCTTC. Protein sequence: CASSAAPSNEQFF.

The V and J genes are TRBV19 and TRBJ1-2; TRBD1 aligns across 9 bases. The CDR3 consists of 15 residues. Per the germline V gene, CDR1 is LNHDA and CDR2 is SQIVND (reference sequence). Trimming removed 7 bases from V and 6 bases from J; junction bases left unmatched: 12. CDR3 protein: CASIPRDRAPDGYTF. CDR3 coding DNA: TGTGCCAGTATCCCTCGGGACAGGGCACCCGATGGCTACACCTTC.

This clonotype has more than one count but fewer than ten. The rearrangement links TRBV10-2 to TRBJ2-7, with 9 positions matching TRBD1. Germline-derived CDR1 and CDR2 are WSHSY and SAAADI. Trimming took 10 bases from V and 2 from J; bases not matched to a gene: 9. The CDR3 is 14 residues long. The CDR3 nucleotides are TGCGCCACGGGACAGGGTTTGAAAGCCTACGAGCAGTACTTC. Protein product: CATGQGLKAYEQYF.